These 29 T cell receptor beta chains were all obtained from the same sample, sequenced in a study of blood T cell repertoires in COVID-19 (dated by TCRdb to 2018 to 2020). The method behind the library was the immunoSEQ multiplex PCR assay. In TCRdb, the immuneACCESS table is reduced to in-frame sequences with V and J assigned. These tables do not hold every clone; where another copy was compared, an unresolved V gene accounts for under half, and the others remain unexplained. The sample has about 200,000 clones on record, around 84% of them singletons. The ten largest clones take up 15% to 20% of the sample. What was sequenced was PBMCs or T cells enriched from blood (not recorded which). Receptors originate from a man aged 40-50 years who had recovered from COVID-19.

V is TRBV4-1 and J is TRBJ1-1; D may be TRBD1 (5 bases). The V gene's germline CDR1 is MGHRA and CDR2 YSYEKL. The CDR3 is 16 residues long. Deletions cut 2 bases from V and 3 bases from J, with 16 bases between. CDR3 DNA: TGCGCCAGCAGCCAATCACATCGACCCAGGGACACTGAAGCTTTCTTT. Amino acid sequence: CASSQSHRPRDTEAFF.

The chain carries TRBV28 and TRBJ1-4; D not resolved. The V and J ends lost 4 bases and 4 bases respectively, with 13 bases between them. The CDR3 spans 15 residues. Germline CDR1 is MDHEN and CDR2 is SYDVKM. The CDR3, as DNA: TGTGCCAGCAGTTCCCCACGGAGGTATAATGAAAAACTGTTTTTT. Its translation: CASSSPRRYNEKLFF. Combining the CDR3 with reference TRBV28 and TRBJ1-4 gives the whole variable domain DVKVTQSSRYLVKRTGEKVFLECVQDMDHENMFWYRQDPGLGLRLIYFSYDVKMKEKGDIPEGYSVSREKKERFSLILESASTNQTSMYLCASSSPRRYNEKLFFGSGTQLSVL.

This chain joins TRBV28 and TRBJ1-4, with TRBD1 identical over 10 bases. Looked up from germline, CDR1 is MDHEN and CDR2 is SYDVKM. This CDR3 contains 16 residues. V shed 5 bases, J shed 7 bases, and the junction held 10 bases outside the gene matches. The CDR3 DNA follows: TGTGCCAGCAGTCCCCCTGACAGGGGGCGAGTTGAAAAACTGTTTTTT. Translated: CASSPPDRGRVEKLFF.

J is TRBJ1-5 and V is TRBV30; possibly TRBD1 for D (5 bases). Trimming pared 1 base from V and 1 base from J, leaving 17 bases between. This CDR3 spans 17 amino acids. Germline lookup yields CDR1 GTSNPN and CDR2 SVGIG (reference sequence). CDR3 protein: CAWSGVGSGQSNQPQHF. The CDR3 nucleotides read TGTGCCTGGAGTGGAGTGGGGTCAGGGCAAAGCAATCAGCCCCAGCATTTT.

The chain employs TRBV30 and TRBJ1-4; D call uncertain. V lost 0 bases, J lost 3 bases, and 11 bases lay in between. This CDR3 has 15 amino acids. The germline gives CDR1 GTSNPN, CDR2 SVGIG (reference sequence). This CDR3 is CAWSVLFGANEKLFF. Written as DNA, the CDR3 is TGTGCCTGGAGTGTACTCTTCGGGGCTAATGAAAAACTGTTTTTT.

This chain connects TRBV5-1 to TRBJ1-2; a weak D match, TRBD1 (6 bases). Per the germline V gene, CDR1 is SGHRS and CDR2 is YFSETQ. The germline V and J ends were trimmed by 3 bases and 3 bases, with 12 bases remaining between them. The CDR3 runs 14 residues. The DNA of the CDR3 is TGCGCCAGCAGCTCTACAGGGTTGGACTATGGCTACACCTTC. Translating it yields CASSSTGLDYGYTF.

The chain joins TRBV7-2 to TRBJ2-7, with TRBD2 matching over 7 bases. Unmatched junction bases numbered 9, after V lost 4 bases and J lost 3 bases. Germline V gene data show CDR1 as SGHTA and CDR2 as FQGNSA. This CDR3 comprises 15 residues. CDR3 sequence (DNA): TGTGCCAGCAGCTCGACCACTAGCGCACACTACGAGCAGTACTTC. This codes for CASSSTTSAHYEQYF.

This chain uses TRBV6-6 with TRBJ2-7, with TRBD1 matching 7 bases. Germline CDR1 and CDR2: MNHNY and SVGAGI (reference sequence). The CDR3 consists of 12 residues. The CDR3 DNA reads as TGTGCTACTACCGCAGGGGGCTACGAGCAGTACTTC. Encoded protein: CATTAGGYEQYF.

This clone was recorded a few times. V gene TRBV7-3 combines with J gene TRBJ1-1; TRBD1 matches 9 bases. This CDR3 region has 15 residues. Per the germline V gene, CDR1 is SGHTA and CDR2 is FQGTGA. The junction had 9 bases not matched to a gene; V was cut back by 4 bases and J by 6 bases. CDR3 loop: CASSSLGQGFSEAFF. The CDR3 DNA sequence: TGTGCCAGCAGCTCCCTGGGACAGGGTTTCTCTGAAGCTTTCTTT.

V gene TRBV10-3 combines with J gene TRBJ1-2; tentative D call: TRBD1 (5 bases). With 6 bases removed from V and 3 bases from J, the gap between germline ends came to 17 bases. The CDR3 consists of 15 residues. The germline V gene encodes CDR1 ENHRY and CDR2 SYGVKD. CDR3 region: CAISDPEAGYYGYTF. The CDR3 DNA reads as TGTGCCATCAGCGACCCTGAGGCAGGGTACTATGGCTACACCTTC.

The V call is TRBV19, the J call TRBJ1-5; D is perhaps TRBD1 (6 bases). The germline V gene has CDR1 LNHDA and CDR2 SQIVND (reference sequence). Trimming cost V 6 bases and J 3 bases, with 15 bases left between them. CDR3 length equals 15 residues. Here the CDR3 DNA reads TGTGCCAGTAGCCCAGGGGATTTCCCCAATCAGCCCCAGCATTTT. Translation: CASSPGDFPNQPQHF. The full variable domain, its missing parts supplied by reference TRBV19 and TRBJ1-5, is DGGITQSPKYLFRKEGQNVTLSCEQNLNHDAMYWYRQDPGQGLRLIYYSQIVNDFQKGDIAEGYSVSREKKESFPLTVTSAQKNPTAFYLCASSPGDFPNQPQHFGDGTRLSIL.

The chain couples TRBV28 to TRBJ2-7; TRBD2 aligns across 9 bases. CDR1 and CDR2 from the germline V gene are MDHEN and SYDVKM. The CDR3 is 14 amino acids. J lost 10 bases, V lost 3 bases, and 10 bases had no gene match. CDR3: CASSFGSGRRQQYF. CDR3 sequence (DNA): TGTGCCAGCAGTTTCGGTAGCGGGAGAAGGCAACAGTACTTC.

The chain combines TRBV29-1 with TRBJ2-1; possibly TRBD2 for D (6 bases). Per the germline V gene, CDR1 is SQVTM and CDR2 is ANQGSEA. V gave up 2 bases and J gave up 0 bases, with 11 bases separating them. CDR3 size: 15 residues. This CDR3 is CSVEIATSSYNEQFF. For the CDR3, the DNA is TGCAGCGTTGAAATAGCGACTAGCTCCTACAATGAGCAGTTCTTC.

The chain links TRBV19 to TRBJ2-7; 8 positions match TRBD2. The germline CDR1 and CDR2 sequences are LNHDA and SQIVND (reference sequence). With 3 bases clipped from V and 1 base from J, the junction kept 5 bases outside the gene matches. CDR3 length: 15 residues. This chain's CDR3 is CASSIGGTRSYEQYF. CDR3 nucleotide sequence: TGTGCCAGTAGTATCGGTGGGACTAGATCCTACGAGCAGTACTTC.

J is TRBJ2-1 and V is TRBV11-2; 12 bases line up with TRBD2. The CDR3 consists of 17 residues. Germline-derived CDR1 and CDR2 are SGHAT and FQNNGV. Trimming removed 5 bases from V and 2 bases from J; junction bases left unmatched: 7. The CDR3 region is CASSTQLAGGPYNEQFF. In nucleotides, the CDR3 is TGTGCCAGCAGCACCCAACTAGCGGGAGGCCCCTACAATGAGCAGTTCTTC.

The chain employs TRBV2 and TRBJ2-7, with TRBD2 identical over 9 bases. Germline V CDR1 and CDR2: SNHLY, FYNNEI. V shed 0 bases, J shed 5 bases, and the junction held 8 bases outside the gene matches. The CDR3 is 16 residues long. CDR3 loop: CASSEASRLAAHEQYF. DNA for the CDR3: TGTGCCAGCAGTGAAGCATCACGACTAGCGGCCCACGAGCAGTACTTC.

This clone appeared once. This sequence joins TRBV18 and TRBJ2-5; 12 bases fit TRBD2. The J segment lost 5 bases and the V segment lost 3 bases, leaving 10 bases of the junction unmatched. The germline gives CDR1 KGHSH, CDR2 LQKENI. The CDR3 contains 17 residues. The CDR3 sequence: CASSPQLALAGGETQYF. The CDR3 coding sequence is TGTGCCAGCTCACCCCAACTGGCCCTAGCGGGAGGGGAGACCCAGTACTTC. Supplemented by reference TRBV18 and TRBJ2-5, the full variable domain reads NAGVMQNPRHLVRRRGQEARLRCSPMKGHSHVYWYRQLPEEGLKFMVYLQKENIIDESGMPKERFSAEFPKEGPSILRIQQVVRGDSAAYFCASSPQLALAGGETQYFGPGTRLLVL.

There are a few counts of this clone. The DNA of the CDR3 is TGTGCCAGCAGCTTTGAATTGAGGGGGCGTACCGGGGAGCTGTTTTTT. Amino acids: CASSFELRGRTGELFF. This sequence joins TRBV5-8 and TRBJ2-2, with 7 positions matching TRBD1. CDR1 is SGHTS, CDR2 YDEGEE, per germline. Trimming cost V 2 bases and J 5 bases; bases outside gene matches: 9. This CDR3 region has 16 residues. The variable domain in full, completed from reference TRBV5-8 and TRBJ2-2, reads EAGVTQSPTHLIKTRGQQATLRCSPISGHTSVYWYQQALGLGLQFLLWYDEGEERNRGNFPPRFSGRQFPNYSSELNVNALELEDSALYLCASSFELRGRTGELFFGEGSRLTVL.

The chain carries TRBV7-6 and TRBJ1-3; D not resolved. V lost 0 bases and J 6 bases, leaving 6 bases between the germline ends. Germline lookup yields CDR1 SGHVS and CDR2 FNYEAQ. The CDR3 loop spans 13 amino acids. CDR3 residues: CASSLASQNTIYF. The CDR3 bases are TGTGCCAGCAGCTTAGCTAGCCAAAACACCATATATTTT.

The chain couples TRBV6-2 or TRBV6-3 to TRBJ2-1, with 11 bases identical to TRBD2. V was clipped by 0 bases and J by 6 bases; unmatched bases: 7. The CDR3 consists of 17 residues. Germline CDR1 reads MNHEY; CDR2 reads SVGEGT. CDR3 sequence: CASSYSSGRALRNEQFF. CDR3 DNA sequence: TGTGCCAGCAGTTACTCTAGCGGGAGGGCCCTACGCAATGAGCAGTTCTTC.

The chain recombines TRBV3-1 (or the pseudogene TRBV3-2) with TRBJ1-1; the D is unclear. Germline V gives CDR1 LGHDT, CDR2 YNNKEL (reference sequence). The CDR3 runs 13 residues. With 1 base removed from V and 4 bases from J, the gap between germline ends came to 7 bases. The CDR3 loop is CASSQGARTEAFF. Written as DNA, the CDR3 is TGTGCCAGCAGCCAAGGGGCGCGCACTGAAGCTTTCTTT.

This sequence joins TRBV25-1 and TRBJ2-1; 9 bases align to TRBD1. CDR3 length equals 15 residues. Trimming took 1 base from V and 6 from J; bases not matched to a gene: 4. CDR1 is MGHDK, CDR2 SYGVNS, per germline. The DNA of the CDR3 is TGTGCCAGCAGTGAATGGGGACAGGGCTCCAATGAGCAGTTCTTC. Protein: CASSEWGQGSNEQFF.

The rearrangement uses TRBV4-1 and TRBJ2-7, with D possibly TRBD2 on 5 matching bases. Germline loops: CDR1 MGHRA, CDR2 YSYEKL. The length of the CDR3 is 14 residues. With 2 bases removed from V and 6 bases from J, the gap between germline ends came to 14 bases. The DNA of the CDR3 is TGCGCCAGCAGCCAACAGACTATCCAGTTCGAGCAGTACTTC. As protein: CASSQQTIQFEQYF.

The chain carries TRBV19 and TRBJ1-5; possibly TRBD1 for D (5 bases). There are 15 residues in the CDR3. Trimming cost V 2 bases and J 1 base, with 9 bases left between them. The V gene's germline CDR1 is LNHDA and CDR2 SQIVND (reference sequence). Here the CDR3 DNA reads TGTGCCAGTAGTATATGGGGCACCAGCAATCAGCCCCAGCATTTT. Residues: CASSIWGTSNQPQHF. Together with reference TRBV19 and TRBJ1-5, the CDR3 gives the full variable domain: DGGITQSPKYLFRKEGQNVTLSCEQNLNHDAMYWYRQDPGQGLRLIYYSQIVNDFQKGDIAEGYSVSREKKESFPLTVTSAQKNPTAFYLCASSIWGTSNQPQHFGDGTRLSIL.

The chain links TRBV7-2 to TRBJ2-5, with TRBD2 matching 10 bases. The germline V gene encodes CDR1 SGHTA and CDR2 FQGNSA. The CDR3 totals 15 residues. The trim removed 5 bases at V and 4 bases at J, leaving 7 bases unmatched. Here the CDR3 DNA reads TGTGCCAGCAGCCCAGAGGGGACTAGCGTAGAGACCCAGTACTTC. Protein: CASSPEGTSVETQYF.

Turning to this clone: Being one base from a much bigger clone, this may be a read error. This chain uses TRBV28 with TRBJ1-5; D is possibly TRBD1 (6 bases). Germline V gives CDR1 MDHEN, CDR2 SYDVKM. This CDR3 is built from 14 residues. V gave up 5 bases and J gave up 1 base, with 9 bases separating them. For the CDR3, the DNA is TGTGCCAGCAGTAGGGGGGGCAGCAATCAGCCCCAGCATTTT. Protein product: CASSRGGSNQPQHF.

The rearrangement joins TRBV7-2 to TRBJ2-5, with 7 nucleotides matching TRBD2. Trimming at V came to 4 bases and at J to 3 bases, leaving 5 bases not matched to a gene. Per the germline V gene, CDR1 is SGHTA and CDR2 is FQGNSA. The CDR3 is 14 residues long. The CDR3 nucleotides read TGTGCCAGCAGCTCCGGGACTACTAAAGAGACCCAGTACTTC. As protein: CASSSGTTKETQYF.

The chain has TRBV28 and TRBJ2-7; 8 nucleotides align to TRBD2. Losses at the gene ends were 6 bases for V and 3 bases for J; bases not matched to a gene: 7. Germline-derived CDR1 and CDR2 are MDHEN and SYDVKM. This CDR3 comprises 14 residues. The CDR3 protein is CASSYGSGIYEQYF. The CDR3 DNA reads as TGTGCCAGCAGCTATGGTAGCGGGATCTACGAGCAGTACTTC.

The chain is built from TRBV7-2 and TRBJ1-1; D remains unclear. The V end lost 0 bases, the J end lost 1 base, and 6 bases lay between the germline ends. The germline V gene encodes CDR1 SGHTA and CDR2 FQGNSA. The CDR3 contains 14 residues. The CDR3 DNA is TGTGCCAGCAGCTTAGCCCCGGGGAACACTGAAGCTTTCTTT. It is translated as CASSLAPGNTEAFF.